The clone carrying this T cell receptor (beta chain) has a handful of counts. This sample is part of a study of T cell responses to AZD1222 COVID-19 vaccine. Researchers grouped second doses given at about 4 or about 12 weeks into one pool. This table comes from immunoSEQ multiplex PCR, and its TCRdb copy is limited to in-frame clones, with some not included. The repertoire has roughly 190,000 clones, approximately 89% of them found once; the top ten carry about 1.8%. V lost 4 bases to trimming and J lost 1 base, with 9 bases between them. The CDR3 contains 13 residues. The germline V gene encodes CDR1 SGHRS and CDR2 YFSETQ.

V gene TRBV5-1 combines with J gene TRBJ2-7; a possible D gene is TRBD1 (6 bases). The sequence derives from an adult who received the AZD1222 COVID-19 vaccine. The starting material was peripheral blood, obtained 28 days after the second AZD1222 dose. Here the CDR3 DNA reads TGCGCCAGCAGCCTACAGGGATCCTACGAGCAGTACTTC. Translated, it gives CASSLQGSYEQYF. The full variable domain, in which reference TRBV5-1 and TRBJ2-7 provide the parts outside the CDR3, is KAGVTQTPRYLIKTRGQQVTLSCSPISGHRSVSWYQQTPGQGLQFLFEYFSETQRNKGNFPGRFSGRQFSNSRSEMNVSTLELGDSALYLCASSLQGSYEQYFGPGTRLTVT.